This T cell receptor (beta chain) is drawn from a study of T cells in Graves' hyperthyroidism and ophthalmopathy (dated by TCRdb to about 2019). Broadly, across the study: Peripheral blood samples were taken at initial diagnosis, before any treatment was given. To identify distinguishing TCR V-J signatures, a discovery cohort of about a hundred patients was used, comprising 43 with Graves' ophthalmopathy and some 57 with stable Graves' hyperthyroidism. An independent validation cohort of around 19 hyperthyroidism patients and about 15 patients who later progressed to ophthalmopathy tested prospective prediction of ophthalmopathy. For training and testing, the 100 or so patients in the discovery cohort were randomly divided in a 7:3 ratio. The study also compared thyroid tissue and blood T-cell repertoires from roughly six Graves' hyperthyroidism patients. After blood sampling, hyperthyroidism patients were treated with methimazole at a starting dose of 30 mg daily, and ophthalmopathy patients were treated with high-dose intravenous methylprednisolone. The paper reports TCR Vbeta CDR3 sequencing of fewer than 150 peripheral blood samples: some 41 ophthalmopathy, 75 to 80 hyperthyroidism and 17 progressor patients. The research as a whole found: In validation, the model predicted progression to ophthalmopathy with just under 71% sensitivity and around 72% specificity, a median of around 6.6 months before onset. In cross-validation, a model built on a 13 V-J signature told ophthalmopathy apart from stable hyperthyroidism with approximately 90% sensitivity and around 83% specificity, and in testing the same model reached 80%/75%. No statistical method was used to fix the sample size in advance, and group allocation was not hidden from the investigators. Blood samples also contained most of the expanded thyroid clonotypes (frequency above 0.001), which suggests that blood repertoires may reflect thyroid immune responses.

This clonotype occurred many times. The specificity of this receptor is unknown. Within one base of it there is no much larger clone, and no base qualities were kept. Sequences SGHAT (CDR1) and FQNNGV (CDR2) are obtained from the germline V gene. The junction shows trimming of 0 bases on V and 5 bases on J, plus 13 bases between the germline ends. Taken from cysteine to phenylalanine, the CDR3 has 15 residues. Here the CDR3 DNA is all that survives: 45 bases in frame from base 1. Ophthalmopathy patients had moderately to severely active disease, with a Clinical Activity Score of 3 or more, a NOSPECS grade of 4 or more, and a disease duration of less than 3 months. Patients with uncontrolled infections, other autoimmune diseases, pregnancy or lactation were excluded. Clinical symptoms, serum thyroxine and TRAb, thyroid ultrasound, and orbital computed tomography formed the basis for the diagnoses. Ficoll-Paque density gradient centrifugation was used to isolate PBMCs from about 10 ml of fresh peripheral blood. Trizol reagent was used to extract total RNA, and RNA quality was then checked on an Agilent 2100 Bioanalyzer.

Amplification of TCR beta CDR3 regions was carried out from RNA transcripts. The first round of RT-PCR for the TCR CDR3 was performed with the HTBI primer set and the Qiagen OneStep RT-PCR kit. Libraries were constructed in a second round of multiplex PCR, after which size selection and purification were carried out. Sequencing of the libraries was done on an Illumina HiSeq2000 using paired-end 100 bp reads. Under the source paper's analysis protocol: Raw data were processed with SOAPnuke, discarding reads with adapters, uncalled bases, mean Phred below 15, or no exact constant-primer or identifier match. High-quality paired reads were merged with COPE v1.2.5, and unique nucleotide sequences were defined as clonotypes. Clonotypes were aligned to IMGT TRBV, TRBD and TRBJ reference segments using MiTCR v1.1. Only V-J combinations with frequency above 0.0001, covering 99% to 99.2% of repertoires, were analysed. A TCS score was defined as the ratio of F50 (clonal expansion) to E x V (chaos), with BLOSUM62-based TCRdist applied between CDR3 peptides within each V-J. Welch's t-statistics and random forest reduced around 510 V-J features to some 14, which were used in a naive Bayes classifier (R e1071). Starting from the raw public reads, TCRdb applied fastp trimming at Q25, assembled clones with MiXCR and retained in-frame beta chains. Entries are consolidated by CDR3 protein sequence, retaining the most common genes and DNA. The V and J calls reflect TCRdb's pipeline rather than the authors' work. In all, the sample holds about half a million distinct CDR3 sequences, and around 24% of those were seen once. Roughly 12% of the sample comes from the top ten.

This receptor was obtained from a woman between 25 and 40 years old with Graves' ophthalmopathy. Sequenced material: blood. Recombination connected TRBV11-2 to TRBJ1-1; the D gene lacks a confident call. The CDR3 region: CASSLDMFERTEAFF. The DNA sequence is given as TGTGCCAGCAGCTTAGATATGTTTGAGCGGACTGAAGCTTTCTTT.